Listed here is a single T cell receptor beta chain. This receptor's antigen is unknown. One base away there is no much larger clone; base qualities are not given. The library was built by means of 5' RACE. Sequencing relied on an Illumina HiSeq 2000. A universal primer binding site was introduced by template switching, and a unique molecular identifier was present in the final cDNA, enabling accurate counting of TCR cDNA molecules. Specific primers in the conserved constant-segment region were used to synthesize first-strand cDNA for TCR alpha and beta chains. To control for contamination, every cDNA library was double barcoded, receiving both a SMART-Mk sample barcode and Illumina barcodes. TruSeq adapter sequences, together with Illumina sample barcodes, were added in two successive PCR steps. TCR alpha and beta cDNA libraries were sequenced on the Illumina HiSeq platform with custom primers. For the original study's pipeline: MiGEC was used to process raw reads and extract unique molecular identifiers, and MiXCR was used to find CDR3 positions. For each individual, recombination models were inferred using an EM algorithm with the repgenHMM and IGoR tools. Shared clonotype analysis was performed with the tcR package in R, normalizing sharing by the product of cloneset sizes. To study raw recombination free of thymic and clonal selection effects, out-of-frame nonproductive sequences were analyzed. TCRdb reanalyzed the raw reads on its own, using fastp at Q25 for trimming and MiXCR for clone calling, and kept in-frame beta chains. Identical CDR3 proteins give one entry, which carries the most common genes and DNA. TCRdb's processing, not the authors', yielded these V and J calls. The sample includes 600,000 to 800,000 distinct CDR3 sequences, with 21% observed a single time. In total, the top ten clones hold approximately 4.5% of the sample.

The data stem from a study of identical twins (dated by TCRdb to the mid-2010s). Regarding the complete study: TCR alpha and beta repertoires from monozygotic twins, unrelated adults of various ages and cord blood were deep-sequenced to test whether fetal clonotypes persist. Replicate twin experiments were performed at different times using different library preparation protocols to rule out contamination. On the study overall, not on this receptor specifically: Zero-insertion analyses could be partly confounded by invariant T cells such as MAIT and iNKT, though diverse VJ usage argued against such confounding for most clonotypes. Abundant cord blood beta clonotypes had fewer insertions, young adult naive repertoires showed a similar but weaker trend, and memory repertoires showed no such trend. Excess twin sharing in beta out-of-frame sequences was weaker because fewer shared sequences lowered the signal-to-noise ratio. Conclusions relied on cross-sectional statistical analysis, since the same donors could not be followed over many years. Out-of-frame TCR alpha sharing in monozygotic twins was systematically underestimated by recombination models, whereas sharing between unrelated individuals was in agreement with the recombination models. Compared with coincidental sharing between unrelated individuals, out-of-frame TCR alpha sequences shared between twins had an excess of sequences with low generation probability.

Every donor was a healthy Caucasian. The twin cohort consisted of three pairs of female monozygotic twins, all aged about 18 to 29 years. Peripheral blood mononuclear cells were the source from which RNA for the TCR libraries was isolated. From the germline V gene (reference sequence), CDR1 is DFQATT and CDR2 is SNEGSKA. The germline V and J ends show losses of 5 bases and 5 bases respectively, and no gene match explains 7 bases of the junction. Spanning cysteine to phenylalanine, the CDR3 consists of 13 amino acids. Just the 39-base CDR3 DNA is kept, in frame starting at base 1. The sample also formed part of further work on T cells expressing NK-cell markers. In that second paper, the authors write: Three sorted T-cell subsets (CD3+CD56+NKG2C+, CD3+CD56+NKG2C- and CD3+CD56-NKG2C+) from fewer than 10 donors had their TCR beta-chain repertoires profiled. Among the eight sequenced donors, seven were HCMV-seropositive and one was HCMV-seronegative. To restrict sorting to alphabetaTCR-expressing T cells, an anti-gammadeltaTCR antibody was added in several experiments. In roughly six donors, the dominant CD3+CD56+NKG2C+ clonotypes ranked among the top 10 CD8+ clonotypes, making up roughly 1.0-7.0% of CD8+ T cells. Those dominant clonotypes were again the most abundant among CD3+CD56-NKG2C+ cells in several donors, at about 28.3-60.1%. It remained unclear whether the expanded NKG2C-expressing T cell clones were specific for HCMV antigens. All eight donors whose samples were sequenced were randomly selected healthy volunteers, three of them men and five women. A commercial ELISA kit detecting HCMV-specific IgG in serum was used to determine HCMV serostatus. Bulk peripheral blood T-cell repertoires were additionally sequenced from unsorted PBMC for several donors. MIGEC was used to demultiplex reads and group the reads by UMI, and MiTCR was used to assemble and quantify clonotypes. To remove erroneous sequences, TCR cDNA sequences were retained only when supported by two or more reads. The tcR package was used for downstream repertoire analysis, with clonotypes matched between fractions based on CDR3 nucleotide sequence plus V segment. Antigen specificity was annotated against VDJdb with VDJmatch, allowing one amino acid substitution in CDR3.

The rearranged chain carries TRBV20-1 and TRBJ2-3, with 7 bases in between that match TRBD2. This TCR was sampled from a woman in her late teens or twenties in good health. Sequencing was done on a sample of PBMCs. The DNA sequence is given as TGCAGTGCTCATCGCGGGAGCGAAGATACGCAGTATTTT. Its protein is CSAHRGSEDTQYF.